The entry that follows covers one TCR beta chain sequence. The antigen is not known. The CDR3 runs 14 residues. V shed 0 bases and J shed 2 bases, with 5 bases lying between them. Germline V gene lookup returns CDR1 MNHNY and CDR2 SVGAGI (reference sequence). Several immunoSEQ plates held equal portions of the genomic DNA taken from each subset. Measured with immunoSEQ multiplex PCR; TCRdb has only the in-frame clones, and not every one. The data hold some 630,000 clones, with about 96% observed a single time. Naive CD8 isolation took CD45RO-negative cells positively selected for CCR7 and excluded terminally differentiated effector memory CD45RA+ cells. These data belong to a study of shared clonotypes between healthy human individuals. Overall study context: Every donor yielded three CD4 naive, three CD4 memory, two CD8 naive and one CD8 memory plate. Overall study findings and caveats: Estimated richness values were generally larger in naive subsets than in memory subsets.

The V gene is TRBV6-6, the J gene TRBJ1-5; no clear D gene. The receptor's source is a woman aged 25-40 years in good health. Material: naive CD8+ T cells sorted from blood. The CDR3 nucleotides are TGTGCCAGCAGTTACTCGACCGGCAATCAGCCCCAGCATTTT. Residues: CASSYSTGNQPQHF.